What follows describes a single T cell receptor (beta chain). At least ten counts were recorded for this clonotype. Its antigen target is currently unknown. No quality values exist for individual bases; no much larger clone is one base distant. The record originates from a study of regulatory T cells in long-lasting Graves disease (dated by TCRdb to the early 2020s). Describing the broader study: In the newly diagnosed Graves' disease group, patients had been taking antithyroid drugs for less than 3 months. Patients with persistent Graves' disease were compared with patients with newly diagnosed Graves' disease using TCR sequencing and RNA sequencing of peripheral blood. The study took place in China and was registered as a clinical trial. A total of some 35 samples underwent TCR sequencing, from roughly 13 patients with persistent Graves' disease and approximately 20 patients with newly diagnosed Graves' disease.

V is cut by 5 bases and J by 4 bases, and the space between the germline ends is 9 bases. From the cysteine up to the phenylalanine, the CDR3 has a length of 13 residues. The CDR3 DNA has 39 bases and is translated from base 1. The time point label of this sample denotes: newly diagnosed GD, antithyroid drugs for less than 3 months. For both TCR sequencing and RNA sequencing, RNA was extracted from PBMCs using TRIzol. The diagnosis of Graves' disease followed American Thyroid Association guidelines. Patients were recruited from an endocrinology department in Xi'an, China. From each patient, 8 to 10 milliliters of peripheral blood was collected into an EDTA anticoagulant tube. Ficoll Paque Plus density gradient separation was used to isolate PBMCs, and no further T cell sorting was done. RNA quality was checked with an Agilent 2100 Bioanalyzer and agarose gel, and concentration with a NanoDrop 2000.

Beyond this particular receptor, the publication reports: A larger number of public clonotypes was shared among persistent patients (around 2,700) than among newly diagnosed patients (approximately 930). Compared with newly diagnosed patients, patients with persistent Graves' disease had lower TCR Shannon entropy and fewer highly expanded clones, which suggests clonal expansion. Persistent disease showed preferential use of TRBV28, TRBJ1-2 and TRBJ2-5, whereas newly diagnosed disease favored TRBV20-1 and TRBJ2-1. The authors noted that the small sample size was a limitation that may lower accuracy. Only peripheral blood was studied, because thyroid tissue, the primary lesion, was inaccessible. Sequencing and analysis were restricted to the TCR beta chain.

The library relied on multiplex PCR. Sequencing was carried out with an Illumina HiSeq 4000. CDR3 regions were amplified by Arm-PCR with iRepertoire HTBI primers to construct TCR beta libraries. Gel purification was performed on PCR products prior to sequencing. For the original study's pipeline: Across samples, 62 TRBV and over 11 TRBJ segments were identified and used for gene usage analysis of CDR3 amino acid clonotypes. COPE and FqMerger were used to merge filtered high-quality paired reads into contigs. BLAST was used to align contigs to IMGT TRBV, TRBD and TRBJ reference genes, and CDR3 was defined according to IMGT. Highly expanded clones were defined as clonotypes with a frequency above 0.1%. Repertoire diversity was measured by Shannon entropy, and V-J evenness by the Gini coefficient. Clonotypes shared by more than one individual were considered public. The public reads were run again by TCRdb, first through fastp at Q25 and then through MiXCR, and only productive beta chains were kept. For every CDR3 protein sequence, its rows merge into one entry that carries the most common genes and DNA. The V and J calls were determined by TCRdb, not by the authors. The sample table lists roughly 510,000 distinct CDR3 sequences, about 16% of them with a count of one. Jointly, the top ten make up around 12% of the sample.

A further study also used this sample, focusing on T cells in Graves' hyperthyroidism and ophthalmopathy. The second paper states: A patient counted as having stable Graves' hyperthyroidism if no progression to ophthalmopathy occurred over 18 months of follow-up. Hyperthyroidism patients were newly diagnosed, had a disease duration of under 2 months, and were aged 18 to 65 years. The study excluded patients with uncontrolled infections, other autoimmune diseases, pregnancy or lactation. Diagnoses were established on the basis of clinical symptoms, serum thyroxine and TRAb, thyroid ultrasound, and orbital computed tomography. A first-round RT-PCR of the TCR CDR3 used the HTBI primer set with the Qiagen OneStep RT-PCR kit. Most expanded thyroid clonotypes (frequency above 0.001) were also detected in blood, a finding suggesting that blood repertoires may reflect thyroid immune responses. A model built on a 13 V-J signature distinguished ophthalmopathy from stable hyperthyroidism, reaching 85% to 90% sensitivity and around 82% specificity in cross-validation and 80%/75% in testing. In validation, progression to ophthalmopathy was predicted by the model with more than 65% sensitivity and around 76% specificity, a median of roughly 6.4 months before onset. To identify TCR V-J signatures that set the groups apart, the researchers used a discovery cohort of 100 patients, made up of 43 with Graves' ophthalmopathy and about 60 with stable Graves' hyperthyroidism. An independent validation cohort of 18 to 20 hyperthyroidism patients and about 15 patients who later progressed to ophthalmopathy tested prospective prediction of ophthalmopathy. The 80 to 100 discovery patients were randomly divided into training and test sets at a 7:3 ratio. In roughly six Graves' hyperthyroidism patients, the study also compared T-cell repertoires from thyroid tissue with T-cell repertoires from blood. After sampling, hyperthyroidism patients received methimazole starting at 30 mg daily, and ophthalmopathy patients received high-dose intravenous methylprednisolone. Libraries were constructed in a second round of multiplex PCR, after which size selection and purification were carried out. Paired-end sequencing of the libraries was performed with 100 bp reads on an Illumina HiSeq2000. SOAPnuke was used to process the raw data, throwing out any read that contained adapters or uncalled bases, had a mean Phred below 15, or lacked an exact constant-primer or identifier match. COPE v1.2.5 was used to merge high-quality paired reads, and clonotypes were defined as unique nucleotide sequences. Clonotypes were aligned to IMGT TRBV, TRBD and TRBJ reference segments using MiTCR v1.1. Analysis was restricted to V-J combinations with a frequency above 0.0001, which covered 99.2% of repertoires. A TCS score was defined as the ratio of F50 (clonal expansion) to E x V (chaos), with BLOSUM62-based TCRdist applied between CDR3 peptides within each V-J. Welch's t-statistics and random forest reduced several hundred V-J features to under 15, which were used in a naive Bayes classifier (R e1071). No statistical method was used to set the sample size in advance, and investigators knew the group allocation. The paper describes TCR Vbeta CDR3 sequencing of 140 or so peripheral blood samples, made up of some 40 ophthalmopathy patients, approximately 73 hyperthyroidism patients and 17 progressor patients.

The chain employs TRBV12-3 or TRBV12-4 and TRBJ2-1, with no confidently assigned D gene. The sequencing here drew on peripheral blood mononuclear cells (PBMCs), taken at new diagnosis, from a patient treated with antithyroid drugs. The receptor comes from a man younger than 35 with Graves disease. Donor details come from another sample of the same person, matched by shared clones. The DNA sequence is as follows: TGTGCCAGCAGTCTGCAAACTTACAATGAGCAGTTCTTC. This is translated as CASSLQTYNEQFF.